This note documents a single TCR beta chain sequence. This specimen comes from a study of cytomegalovirus exposure and HLA in healthy donors. This CDR3 is 18 amino acids long. With V trimmed by 4 bases and J by 1 base, 13 bases remained unmatched. Germline V gene sequence: CDR1 LNHDA, CDR2 SQIVND (reference sequence). Donors were drawn from the approximately 130-subject validation cohort, separate from the roughly 610-subject first cohort. This table comes from immunoSEQ multiplex PCR, and its TCRdb copy is limited to in-frame clones, with some not included. The table shows under 250,000 clones, with over 75% occurring only once.

The source material was PBMCs. The source of this sequence is a woman aged 18-29 years in good health and CMV-seropositive. This chain uses TRBV19 with TRBJ2-7; 10 bases align to TRBD1. CDR3 protein: CASSTYRDRGLLSYEQYF. The CDR3, as DNA: TGTGCCAGTAGTACCTACCGGGACAGGGGACTCTTATCCTACGAGCAGTACTTC. Based on the CDR3 plus reference TRBV19 and TRBJ2-7, the full variable domain is DGGITQSPKYLFRKEGQNVTLSCEQNLNHDAMYWYRQDPGQGLRLIYYSQIVNDFQKGDIAEGYSVSREKKESFPLTVTSAQKNPTAFYLCASSTYRDRGLLSYEQYFGPGTRLTVT.